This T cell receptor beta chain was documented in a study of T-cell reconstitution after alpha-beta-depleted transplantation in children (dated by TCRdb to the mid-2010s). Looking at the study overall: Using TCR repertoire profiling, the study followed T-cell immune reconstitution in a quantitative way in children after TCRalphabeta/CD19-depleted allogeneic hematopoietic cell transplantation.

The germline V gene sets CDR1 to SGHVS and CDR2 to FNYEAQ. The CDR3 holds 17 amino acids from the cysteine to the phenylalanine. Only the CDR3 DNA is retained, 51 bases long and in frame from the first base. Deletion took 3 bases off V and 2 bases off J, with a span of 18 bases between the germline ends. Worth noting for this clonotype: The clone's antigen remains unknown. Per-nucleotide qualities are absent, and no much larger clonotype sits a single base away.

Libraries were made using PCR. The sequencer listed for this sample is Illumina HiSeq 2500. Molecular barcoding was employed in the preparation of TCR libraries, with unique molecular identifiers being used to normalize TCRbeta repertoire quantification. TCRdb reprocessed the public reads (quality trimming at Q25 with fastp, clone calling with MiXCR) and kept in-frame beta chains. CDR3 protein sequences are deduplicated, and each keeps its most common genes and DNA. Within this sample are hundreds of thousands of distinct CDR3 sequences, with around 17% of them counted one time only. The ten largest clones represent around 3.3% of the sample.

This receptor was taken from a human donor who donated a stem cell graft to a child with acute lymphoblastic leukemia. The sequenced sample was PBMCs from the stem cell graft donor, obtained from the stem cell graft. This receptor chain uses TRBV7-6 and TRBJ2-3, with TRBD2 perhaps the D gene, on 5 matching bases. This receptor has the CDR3 CASSLVPSGITTDTQYF. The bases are TGTGCCAGCAGCTTGGTCCCAAGCGGTATAACCACAGATACGCAGTATTTT.